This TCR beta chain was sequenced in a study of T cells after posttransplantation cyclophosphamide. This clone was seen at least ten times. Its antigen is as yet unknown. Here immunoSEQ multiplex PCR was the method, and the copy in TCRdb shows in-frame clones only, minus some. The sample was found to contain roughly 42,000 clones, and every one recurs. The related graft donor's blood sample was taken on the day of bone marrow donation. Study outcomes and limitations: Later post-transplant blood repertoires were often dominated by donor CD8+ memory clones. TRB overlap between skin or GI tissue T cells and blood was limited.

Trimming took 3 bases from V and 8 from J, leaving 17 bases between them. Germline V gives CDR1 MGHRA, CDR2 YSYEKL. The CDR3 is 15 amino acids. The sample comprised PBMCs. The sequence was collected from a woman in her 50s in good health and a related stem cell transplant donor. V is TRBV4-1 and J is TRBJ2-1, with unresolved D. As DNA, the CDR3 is TGCGCCAGCAGCCACGACACCCACCTCGGCGATGAGCAGTTCTTC. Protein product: CASSHDTHLGDEQFF.